This T cell receptor beta chain originates from a study of cytomegalovirus exposure and HLA in healthy donors. This table comes from immunoSEQ multiplex PCR, and its TCRdb copy is limited to in-frame clones, with some not included. The table records around 250,000 clones, 90% of them present only once. The germline gives CDR1 GTSNPN, CDR2 SVGIG (reference sequence). The junction had 4 bases not matched to a gene; V was cut back by 0 bases and J by 0 bases. The CDR3 consists of 15 residues. The chain links TRBV30 to TRBJ1-1; TRBD1 agrees at 7 bases. This clonotype was obtained from a woman aged 18-30 years in good health and CMV-seronegative. Sequences were obtained from PBMCs. This CDR3 reads CAWSVGTVMNTEAFF. The CDR3 DNA reads TGTGCCTGGAGTGTGGGGACAGTCATGAACACTGAAGCTTTCTTT. The full variable domain, in which reference TRBV30 and TRBJ1-1 provide the parts outside the CDR3, is SQTIHQWPATLVQPVGSPLSLECTVEGTSNPNLYWYRQAAGRGLQLLFYSVGIGQISSEVPQNLSASRPQDRQFILSSKKLLLSDSGFYLCAWSVGTVMNTEAFFGQGTRLTVV.